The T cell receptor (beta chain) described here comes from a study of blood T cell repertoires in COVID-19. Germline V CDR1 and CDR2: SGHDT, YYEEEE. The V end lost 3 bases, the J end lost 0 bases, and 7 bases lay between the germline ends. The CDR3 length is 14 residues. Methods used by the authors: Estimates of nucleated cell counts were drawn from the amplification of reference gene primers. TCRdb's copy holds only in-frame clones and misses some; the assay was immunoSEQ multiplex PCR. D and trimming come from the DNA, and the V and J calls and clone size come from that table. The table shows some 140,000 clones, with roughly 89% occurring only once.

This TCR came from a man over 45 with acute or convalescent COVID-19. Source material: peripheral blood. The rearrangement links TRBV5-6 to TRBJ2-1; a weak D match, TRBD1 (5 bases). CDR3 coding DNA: TGTGCCAGCAGCTCCAGGGACTCCTACAATGAGCAGTTCTTC. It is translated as CASSSRDSYNEQFF.